This T cell receptor (beta chain) was documented in a study of blood T cell repertoires in COVID-19. This clone was observed a handful of times. The length of the CDR3 is 13 residues. Germline V gives CDR1 SGHRS, CDR2 YFSETQ. V gave up 4 bases and J gave up 2 bases; unmatched junction bases: 2. The table came from immunoSEQ multiplex PCR; TCRdb's copy has only in-frame clones and leaves some out. The table lists approximately 62,000 clones, 85% to 90% of them singletons, with 1.2% to 1.5% in the top ten. Sequences were obtained from peripheral blood. This receptor was obtained from a man in his 60s with acute or convalescent COVID-19. The chain combines TRBV5-1 with TRBJ1-2, with TRBD1 matching 7 bases. In nucleotides, the CDR3 is TGCGCCAGCAGCCCGACAGGGAACTATGGCTACACCTTC. Amino acid sequence: CASSPTGNYGYTF.